Below are 3 T cell receptor beta chains sequenced from a single sample in a study of blood T cell repertoires in COVID-19. Using immunoSEQ multiplex PCR, the repertoire was profiled, and TCRdb retains in-frame clones only, with some absent. This table has about 200,000 clones, about 85% appearing once. Source material: peripheral blood. Receptors originate from a woman aged 45-65 years with COVID-19, enrolled during active disease.

The chain has TRBV10-3 and TRBJ2-3; 10 bases are shared with TRBD2. This CDR3 is 16 amino acids long. Germline CDR1 reads ENHRY; CDR2 reads SYGVKD. Trimming removed 4 bases from V and 2 bases from J; junction bases left unmatched: 6. The CDR3 DNA reads as TGTGCCATCAGTGGTCTAGCGGGGGCCCCCACAGATACGCAGTATTTT. The encoded protein is CAISGLAGAPTDTQYF.

The gene calls are TRBV18 and TRBJ2-2; 7 positions agree with TRBD1. Trimming at V came to 1 base and at J to 5 bases, leaving 4 bases not matched to a gene. This CDR3 comprises 15 residues. Germline assignment: CDR1 KGHSH and CDR2 LQKENI. CDR3 coding DNA: TGTGCCAGCTCACCACAGGGGGCGCGAACCGGGGAGCTGTTTTTT. This gives the protein CASSPQGARTGELFF.

The chain employs TRBV27 and TRBJ2-7; 12 bases map to TRBD2. V dropped 6 bases and J dropped 5; count of bases not matched to a gene: 8. This CDR3 is built from 15 residues. Germline V gene data show CDR1 as MNHEY and CDR2 as SMNVEV (reference sequence). The CDR3 DNA follows: TGTGCCAGCAGGCTAGCGGGGGGGATTATCAACGAGCAGTACTTC. Translation gives CASRLAGGIINEQYF.